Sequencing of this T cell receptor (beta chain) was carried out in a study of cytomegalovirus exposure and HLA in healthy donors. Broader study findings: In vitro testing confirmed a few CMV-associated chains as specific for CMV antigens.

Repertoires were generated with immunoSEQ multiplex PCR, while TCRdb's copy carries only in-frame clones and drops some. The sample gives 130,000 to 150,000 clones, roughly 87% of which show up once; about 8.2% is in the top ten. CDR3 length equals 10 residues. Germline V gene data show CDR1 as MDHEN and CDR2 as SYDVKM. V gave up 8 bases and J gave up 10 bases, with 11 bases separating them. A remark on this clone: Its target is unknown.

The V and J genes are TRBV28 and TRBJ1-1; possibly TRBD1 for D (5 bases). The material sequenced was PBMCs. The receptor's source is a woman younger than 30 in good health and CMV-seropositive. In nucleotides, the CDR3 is TGTGCCAGCCGTAGGGGCAGAGCTTTCTTT. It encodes CASRRGRAFF.